The next 25 T cell receptor beta chains were all read from a single sample in a study of Ad26.COV2.S vaccination and SARS-CoV-2 variants (dated by TCRdb to the early 2020s). Library preparation was by the immunoSEQ multiplex PCR assay. TCRdb provides this immuneACCESS table in a form limited to in-frame rearrangements. Some clones are lacking; in checked studies, under half of them reflect an unresolved V gene, and why the rest are absent is not known. The sample data list about 390,000 clones, and about 92% of these were observed just once. The top ten constitute about 1.7% of the sample. The label giving this sample's treatment or condition can be read as: about 20 received Ad26.COV2.S at low or high dose, single or two shots; about five received placebo; per-sample allocation not given. Repertoires of vaccine and placebo recipients were sequenced from samples taken on day 63 after the first injection.

Sequencing used peripheral blood, obtained in a trial of Ad26.COV2.S vaccine versus placebo. Receptor source: a person aged 18-60 years who received the Ad26.COV2.S COVID-19 vaccine or a placebo.

V and J are TRBV9 and TRBJ1-1; 7 bases are a match to TRBD1. The V segment lost 2 bases and the J segment 4 bases; nucleotides outside the gene matches: 5. This CDR3 contains 14 residues. Germline-derived CDR1 and CDR2 are SGDLS and YYNGEE. CDR3 amino acids: CASSVDTGVTEAFF. CDR3 coding DNA: TGTGCCAGCAGCGTGGATACAGGGGTCACTGAAGCTTTCTTT. Combining the CDR3 with reference TRBV9 and TRBJ1-1 gives the whole variable domain DSGVTQTPKHLITATGQRVTLRCSPRSGDLSVYWYQQSLDQGLQFLIQYYNGEERAKGNILERFSAQQFPDLHSELNLSSLELGDSALYFCASSVDTGVTEAFFGQGTRLTVV.

This chain connects TRBV5-8 to TRBJ2-4; 7 bases are a match to TRBD1. V shed 10 bases, J shed 4 bases, and the junction held 8 bases outside the gene matches. This CDR3 is 13 amino acids long. Germline CDR1 reads SGHTS; CDR2 reads YDEGEE. The CDR3 spells CAVQTGVKNIQYF. The CDR3 coding sequence is TGTGCCGTCCAAACAGGGGTGAAAAACATTCAGTACTTC.

This chain uses TRBV28 with TRBJ1-1, with D possibly matching TRBD1 (5 bases). V was shortened by 5 bases and J by 5 bases, with 9 bases between the two germline ends. The CDR3 covers 12 residues. The germline V gene encodes CDR1 MDHEN and CDR2 SYDVKM. The CDR3 region has the DNA TGTGCCAGCAGTCTGACAGTTACTGAAGCTTTCTTT. Translating gives CASSLTVTEAFF. The full variable domain, with the rest looked up from reference TRBV28 and TRBJ1-1, is DVKVTQSSRYLVKRTGEKVFLECVQDMDHENMFWYRQDPGLGLRLIYFSYDVKMKEKGDIPEGYSVSREKKERFSLILESASTNQTSMYLCASSLTVTEAFFGQGTRLTVV.

This rearrangement joins TRBV19 to TRBJ2-7; a possible D gene is TRBD1 (5 bases). CDR1 and CDR2 from the germline V gene are LNHDA and SQIVND (reference sequence). CDR3 length equals 17 residues. Trimming left V 3 bases short and J 2 bases short, with 20 bases between. DNA for the CDR3: TGTGCCAGTAGTATTTCGTCGGGTCGGACAAAGACCTACGAGCAGTACTTC. Translation: CASSISSGRTKTYEQYF.

The V call is TRBV2, the J call TRBJ2-6; D gene uncertain. The CDR3 runs 12 residues. Trimming removed 7 bases from V and 3 bases from J, with 4 bases in between. The germline CDR1 and CDR2 sequences are SNHLY and FYNNEI. For the CDR3, the DNA is TGTGCCAGCATTAGTGGGGCCAACGTCCTGACTTTC. Protein product: CASISGANVLTF.

The chain uses TRBV21-1 and TRBJ2-7; TRBD1 was called by the table and not checked on the DNA. TRBV21-1 is given as a pseudogene. This CDR3 comprises 16 residues. CDR3 in amino acids: CASSMSDGQGAYEQYF. The CDR3 nucleotides read TGTGCCAGCAGCATGTCCGACGGACAGGGGGCCTACGAGCAGTACTTC.

The genes are TRBV7-8 and TRBJ2-7; 8 nucleotides agree with TRBD1. The CDR3 length is 14 residues. V lost 5 bases and J lost 1; bases outside the gene matches: 4. Germline V gene sequence: CDR1 SGHVS, CDR2 FQNEAQ. CDR3 sequence: CASSPRDRSYEQYF. CDR3 in DNA: TGTGCCAGCAGCCCCAGGGACAGGTCCTACGAGCAGTACTTC.

CDR3 sequence reads: CASSFGQYNEQFF. CDR3 DNA sequence: TGTGCCAGCAGCTTCGGGCAGTACAATGAGCAGTTCTTC. The rearrangement links TRBV11-3 to TRBJ2-1, with D unclear. Looked up from germline, CDR1 is SGHNT and CDR2 is YENEEA. The V and J ends lost 3 bases and 4 bases respectively, with 7 bases between them. The CDR3 sequence is 13 residues long.

The chain employs TRBV9 and TRBJ2-5; possible D gene TRBD2, 5 bases. Germline V gene lookup returns CDR1 SGDLS and CDR2 YYNGEE. V was pared by 4 bases and J by 1 base, with 8 bases between. The CDR3 is made up of 13 amino acids. As DNA, the CDR3 is TGTGCCAGCAGCACGACTACCCAAGAGACCCAGTACTTC. This translates into CASSTTTQETQYF.

This rearrangement joins TRBV24-1 to TRBJ1-1, with a possible D match to TRBD1 (6 bases). Germline V gene lookup returns CDR1 KGHDR and CDR2 SFDVKD. This CDR3 spans 15 amino acids. Deletions cut 3 bases from V and 5 bases from J, with 15 bases between. The CDR3 DNA reads as TGTGCCACCAGTGATCCCACAGGGAAGGGTACTGAAGCTTTCTTT. Translation gives CATSDPTGKGTEAFF.

This chain links TRBV2 with TRBJ2-2; tentatively, D is TRBD1 or TRBD2 (7 bases each). Trimming took 6 bases from V and 4 from J, leaving 15 bases between them. The CDR3 runs to 15 residues. The germline V gene encodes CDR1 SNHLY and CDR2 FYNNEI. CDR3 in amino acids: CASRGQGEGTGELFF. Here the CDR3 DNA reads TGTGCCAGCAGGGGGCAGGGGGAGGGCACCGGGGAGCTGTTTTTT.

The chain recombines TRBV28 with TRBJ1-1; D is possibly TRBD1 (5 bases). CDR1 and CDR2 (germline): MDHEN, SYDVKM. With 8 bases removed from V and 6 bases from J, the gap between germline ends came to 16 bases. The CDR3 consists of 13 residues. In DNA, the CDR3 is TGTGCCAGCCGTGCAGGGATTGTGCCTGAAGCTTTCTTT. As protein: CASRAGIVPEAFF.

The V gene is TRBV14, the J gene TRBJ2-1; TRBD2 might be the D (7 bases). The CDR3 covers 16 residues. Trimming took off 4 bases at V and 7 bases at J, with 20 bases between the two ends. Germline V CDR1 and CDR2: SGHDN, FVKESK. In DNA form, the CDR3 reads TGTGCCAGCAGCCCCCAAGGGGGGGGCCAGGAGAATGAGCAGTTCTTC. Its translation: CASSPQGGGQENEQFF.

The chain recombines TRBV5-1 with TRBJ1-2; possible D gene TRBD1, 5 bases. V was clipped by 0 bases and J by 1 base, with 10 bases between them. The CDR3 spans 15 residues. Germline values: CDR1 SGHRS, CDR2 YFSETQ. The CDR3 here is CASSLGGRYNYGYTF. The CDR3, as DNA: TGCGCCAGCAGCTTGGGGGGACGTTATAACTATGGCTACACCTTC.

J is TRBJ2-7 and V is TRBV2, with D perhaps TRBD1 or TRBD2 (6 bases each). From germline, CDR1 is SNHLY and CDR2 FYNNEI. The V end was cut by 2 bases, the J end by 0 bases, with 20 bases between. CDR3 length: 18 residues. For the CDR3, the DNA is TGTGCCAGCAGTGAAAGAGGGAGGACAGTCAGTATCTCCTACGAGCAGTACTTC. Translated: CASSERGRTVSISYEQYF.

The J gene is TRBJ2-7, the V gene TRBV7-2; weak D call: TRBD1 (6 bases). Germline V CDR1 and CDR2: SGHTA, FQGNSA. With 3 bases removed from V and 3 bases from J, the gap between germline ends came to 15 bases. The CDR3 covers 15 residues. The CDR3 bases are TGTGCCAGCAGCTTCAGGGGCCGCACCAACTACGAGCAGTACTTC. Translation: CASSFRGRTNYEQYF.

The rearrangement uses TRBV7-2 and TRBJ2-3, with TRBD2 matching over 8 bases. CDR3 length: 14 residues. CDR1 is SGHTA, CDR2 FQGNSA, per germline. The junction had 8 bases not matched to a gene; V was cut back by 5 bases and J by 7 bases. As DNA, the CDR3 is TGTGCCAGCAGCGGGGGGAGCGGGGGATATACGCAGTATTTT. Protein product: CASSGGSGGYTQYF.

J is TRBJ2-1 and V is TRBV6-2 or TRBV6-3; D not certain. CDR1 MNHEY and CDR2 SVGEGT come from the germline V gene. V lost 0 bases and J 4 bases, leaving 13 bases between the germline ends. The CDR3 length is 16 residues. The CDR3 sequence is CASSYSMSVRYNEQFF. CDR3 in DNA: TGTGCCAGCAGTTACTCCATGTCAGTACGATACAATGAGCAGTTCTTC.

DNA of the CDR3: TGTGCCAGCAGCCCTAGCGGGACCCAAAGCTACGAGCAGTACTTC. Residues: CASSPSGTQSYEQYF. This chain uses TRBV9 with TRBJ2-7, with 9 bases identical to TRBD2. The CDR3 runs to 15 residues. V trimming: 4 bases; J trimming: 3 bases; junction bases outside the gene matches: 8. Looked up from germline, CDR1 is SGDLS and CDR2 is YYNGEE. The variable domain in full, with the rest retrieved from reference TRBV9 and TRBJ2-7, is DSGVTQTPKHLITATGQRVTLRCSPRSGDLSVYWYQQSLDQGLQFLIQYYNGEERAKGNILERFSAQQFPDLHSELNLSSLELGDSALYFCASSPSGTQSYEQYFGPGTRLTVT.

The chain recombines TRBV28 with TRBJ2-7, with TRBD1 as a possible D gene (6 bases). Between the trimmed V and J ends, which lost 3 bases and 3 bases, there was a span of 12 bases. CDR3 size: 14 residues. Germline CDR1 and CDR2: MDHEN and SYDVKM. CDR3 loop: CASSFGQLSYEQYF. The CDR3 region has the DNA TGTGCCAGCAGTTTCGGACAGCTTAGCTACGAGCAGTACTTC.

The rearrangement links TRBV7-2 to TRBJ2-7; D gene uncertain. Germline loops: CDR1 SGHTA, CDR2 FQGNSA. The CDR3 spans 14 residues. Trimming pared 5 bases from V and 2 bases from J, leaving 13 bases between. CDR3 in amino acids: CASSERIQPYEQYF. As DNA, the CDR3 is TGTGCCAGCAGCGAACGAATCCAACCCTACGAGCAGTACTTC.

The V and J genes are TRBV30 and TRBJ1-6; D gene uncertain. Germline-derived CDR1 and CDR2 are GTSNPN and SVGIG (reference sequence). This CDR3 contains 19 residues. Between the trimmed V and J ends, which lost 0 bases and 4 bases, there was a span of 22 bases. The CDR3 nucleotides are TGTGCCTGGAGTGTAACGTTAACAGCGGCTCTGCGTTATAATTCACCCCTCCACTTT. Amino acid sequence: CAWSVTLTAALRYNSPLHF. The complete variable domain, with remaining parts taken from reference TRBV30 and TRBJ1-6, reads SQTIHQWPATLVQPVGSPLSLECTVEGTSNPNLYWYRQAAGRGLQLLFYSVGIGQISSEVPQNLSASRPQDRQFILSSKKLLLSDSGFYLCAWSVTLTAALRYNSPLHFGNGTRLTVT.

The rearrangement uses TRBV5-6 and TRBJ2-1; 7 bases match TRBD1. V lost 0 bases, J lost 2 bases, and 5 bases stayed unmatched. Germline V gene data show CDR1 as SGHDT and CDR2 as YYEEEE. The CDR3 covers 16 residues. This chain's CDR3 is CASSLGQGVPYNEQFF. DNA of the CDR3: TGTGCCAGCAGCTTGGGGCAGGGGGTACCCTACAATGAGCAGTTCTTC.

The chain is built from TRBV4-3 and TRBJ1-4; TRBD1 matches 9 bases. The germline CDR1 and CDR2 sequences are LGHNA and YSLEER. The junction had 11 bases not matched to a gene; V was cut back by 0 bases and J by 0 bases. This CDR3 comprises 20 residues. The CDR3 protein is CASSQDNRDRALATNEKLFF. CDR3 coding DNA: TGCGCCAGCAGCCAAGATAACCGGGACAGGGCACTTGCAACTAATGAAAAACTGTTTTTT.

V usage is TRBV19 and J usage is TRBJ2-2; 8 positions match TRBD1. The CDR3 has 16 residues. Per the germline V gene, CDR1 is LNHDA and CDR2 is SQIVND (reference sequence). V lost 4 bases, J lost 0 bases, and 4 bases stayed unmatched. CDR3 nucleotides: TGTGCCAGTAGTAAGTGGGGACAGGCGAACACCGGGGAGCTGTTTTTT. Amino acids: CASSKWGQANTGELFF.